Listed here are 26 T cell receptor beta chains from one sample, sequenced in a study of blood T cell repertoires in COVID-19. This table comes from immunoSEQ multiplex PCR, and its TCRdb copy is limited to in-frame clones, with some not included. The repertoire holds fewer than 300,000 clones, 65% to 90% seen once, with around 2.9% in the top ten. Input material: peripheral blood. The receptors derive from an older woman with active or convalescent COVID-19.

This clone showed up just a few times. The chain couples TRBV13 to TRBJ1-6, with unresolved D. V lost 4 bases to trimming and J lost 7 bases, with 5 bases between them. The CDR3 loop spans 12 amino acids. The germline V gene encodes CDR1 PRHDT and CDR2 FYEKMQ (reference sequence). The CDR3: CASSSQNSPLHF. The CDR3 nucleotides read TGTGCCAGCAGCTCACAGAATTCACCCCTCCACTTT.

V usage is TRBV5-1 and J usage is TRBJ2-3; TRBD2 aligns across 7 bases. In germline, CDR1 is SGHRS, CDR2 YFSETQ. The junction had 4 bases not matched to a gene; V was cut back by 3 bases and J by 0 bases. The CDR3 spans 15 residues. The CDR3 nucleotides are TGCGCCAGCAGCTCCGGGACTACCAGCACAGATACGCAGTATTTT. It translates to CASSSGTTSTDTQYF.

The chain has TRBV19 and TRBJ2-5, with D maybe TRBD2 (5 bases). V was pared by 2 bases and J by 8 bases, with 12 bases between. CDR3 size: 13 residues. Germline-derived CDR1 and CDR2 are LNHDA and SQIVND (reference sequence). CDR3 sequence reads: CASSIITGDTQYF. CDR3 bases: TGTGCCAGTAGTATAATTACCGGGGATACCCAGTACTTC.

The chain uses TRBV3-1 (or the pseudogene TRBV3-2) and TRBJ1-2, with D hard to call. V shed 0 bases and J shed 3 bases, with 5 bases lying between them. Germline V gene lookup returns CDR1 LGHDT and CDR2 YNNKEL (reference sequence). The CDR3 contains 13 residues. In DNA form, the CDR3 reads TGTGCCAGCAGCCAAGATCATTACTATGGCTACACCTTC. This sequence encodes CASSQDHYYGYTF.

The CDR3 loop reads CASSAGSGALYEQYF. The CDR3 nucleotides are TGTGCCAGCAGCGCGGGCAGCGGGGCCCTCTACGAGCAGTACTTC. The rearrangement joins TRBV9 to TRBJ2-7, with 7 positions matching TRBD2. Trimming removed 3 bases from V and 3 bases from J; junction bases left unmatched: 9. The germline V gene has CDR1 SGDLS and CDR2 YYNGEE. CDR3 length equals 15 residues.

J is TRBJ1-3 and V is TRBV2, with D possibly matching TRBD1 (6 bases). CDR1 is SNHLY, CDR2 FYNNEI, per germline. V lost 7 bases, J lost 4 bases, and 11 bases lay in between. The CDR3 length is 13 residues. The CDR3 is CASNRVSGNTIYF. The CDR3 bases are TGTGCCAGCAACAGGGTCAGCGGAAACACCATATATTTT.

The V and J genes are TRBV7-8 and TRBJ1-4; D call uncertain. The germline V gene has CDR1 SGHVS and CDR2 FQNEAQ. V dropped 5 bases and J dropped 2 bases, with 12 bases sitting between them. This CDR3 has 15 residues. CDR3 amino acids: CASSPRVATNEKLFF. Written as DNA, the CDR3 is TGTGCCAGCAGCCCTCGGGTAGCGACTAATGAAAAACTGTTTTTT. Supplemented by reference TRBV7-8 and TRBJ1-4, the full variable domain reads GAGVSQSPRYKVAKRGQDVALRCDPISGHVSLFWYQQALGQGPEFLTYFQNEAQLDKSGLPSDRFFAERPEGSVSTLKIQRTQQEDSAVYLCASSPRVATNEKLFFGSGTQLSVL.

The CDR3 loop reads CASSTGTAPNEKLFF. Here the CDR3 DNA reads TGTGCCAGTAGTACCGGGACAGCTCCTAATGAAAAACTGTTTTTT. The chain has TRBV19 and TRBJ1-4; 7 nucleotides line up with TRBD1. Germline values: CDR1 LNHDA, CDR2 SQIVND (reference sequence). The CDR3 has 15 amino acids. The V and J ends lost 4 bases and 3 bases, in that order; junction bases with no gene match: 5.

V gene TRBV11-2 combines with J gene TRBJ1-1, with D possibly being TRBD1 (6 bases). Trimming removed 5 bases at V and 1 base at J, with 14 bases between. The CDR3 extends over 15 amino acids. Germline CDR1 reads SGHAT; CDR2 reads FQNNGV. In DNA, the CDR3 is TGTGCCAGCAGCGCTTACAGGGCCCCGAACACTGAAGCTTTCTTT. It translates to CASSAYRAPNTEAFF.

The rearrangement uses TRBV5-8 and TRBJ1-4, with D possibly being TRBD1 (5 bases). V was clipped by 3 bases and J by 5 bases, with 14 bases between them. This CDR3 comprises 15 residues. Germline CDR1 is SGHTS and CDR2 is YDEGEE. CDR3 sequence: CASSSVDRRNEKLFF. CDR3 bases: TGTGCCAGCAGCTCGGTCGACAGAAGGAATGAAAAACTGTTTTTT.

The rearrangement uses TRBV3-1 (or the pseudogene TRBV3-2) and TRBJ1-5; D ambiguous. The CDR3 totals 13 residues. Trimming removed 0 bases at V and 10 bases at J, with 10 bases between. Germline CDR1 is LGHDT and CDR2 is YNNKEL (reference sequence). The CDR3 nucleotides are TGTGCCAGCAGCCAAGAGAACAAGTTCCCCCAGCATTTT. The encoded protein is CASSQENKFPQHF.

The CDR3 DNA is TGCGCCAGCAGTGCGGGCTATAATTCACCCCTCCACTTT. Amino acid sequence: CASSAGYNSPLHF. The J gene is TRBJ1-6, the V gene TRBV10-1; D unclear. The V gene's germline CDR1 is WNHNN and CDR2 SYGVQD (reference sequence). V gave up 4 bases and J gave up 3 bases, with 4 bases separating them. The CDR3 consists of 13 residues.

The V and J genes are TRBV7-6 and TRBJ2-7; possibly TRBD2 for D (6 bases). V was trimmed by 0 bases and J by 0 bases, leaving 18 bases between them. Per germline, CDR1 SGHVS and CDR2 FNYEAQ. The CDR3 sequence is 18 residues long. CDR3 in amino acids: CASSLARWRDRSSYEQYF. For the CDR3, the DNA is TGTGCCAGCAGCTTAGCGAGGTGGCGGGATCGATCCTCCTACGAGCAGTACTTC.

This sequence joins TRBV4-1 and TRBJ1-2, with 7 bases that match TRBD1. The V segment lost 4 bases and the J segment 0 bases; nucleotides outside the gene matches: 2. The CDR3 loop spans 14 amino acids. CDR1 is MGHRA and CDR2 is YSYEKL in the germline V gene. The CDR3 coding sequence is TGCGCCAGCAGCCCCGGACAGGCTAACTATGGCTACACCTTC. It specifies CASSPGQANYGYTF.

In its sample, this clone was seen once. V gene TRBV18 combines with J gene TRBJ1-4, with D tentatively TRBD1 (5 bases). The CDR3 covers 15 residues. Trimming removed 4 bases from V and 6 bases from J, with 15 bases in between. Germline V gene data show CDR1 as KGHSH and CDR2 as LQKENI. The CDR3 DNA sequence: TGTGCCAGCTCACTCGGGAGGGGCCCGGATGAAAAACTGTTTTTT. This translates into CASSLGRGPDEKLFF.

The chain uses TRBV29-1 and TRBJ2-3, with a possible D match to TRBD1 (6 bases). In germline, CDR1 is SQVTM, CDR2 ANQGSEA. The CDR3 runs to 17 residues. V dropped 1 base and J dropped 4 bases, with 21 bases sitting between them. The CDR3 bases are TGCAGCGTTGAAGGGGGGCTGCCGGGACGGGAAGCAGATACGCAGTATTTT. Encoded protein: CSVEGGLPGREADTQYF.

This clone was observed once. The chain combines TRBV7-3 with TRBJ2-5, with D maybe TRBD2 (5 bases). Germline V gene data show CDR1 as SGHTA and CDR2 as FQGTGA. The CDR3 sequence is 14 residues long. The V gene lost 1 base and the J gene lost 5 bases, with 11 bases spanning the gap. The CDR3 here is CASSLNNGLETQYF. The CDR3 DNA reads as TGTGCCAGCAGCTTAAATAACGGACTCGAGACCCAGTACTTC.

This clone was picked up one time. The rearrangement joins TRBV4-3 to TRBJ1-2; no clear D. V lost 1 base to trimming and J lost 12 bases, with 15 bases between them. The CDR3 is 13 residues long. CDR1 is LGHNA and CDR2 is YSLEER in the germline V gene. The CDR3 DNA sequence: TGCGCCAGCAGCCAAGGGGCCCGAGGGTGGCACACCTTC. Protein sequence: CASSQGARGWHTF.

The chain employs TRBV7-3 and TRBJ1-6; 10 bases are a match to TRBD1. Per the germline V gene, CDR1 is SGHTA and CDR2 is FQGTGA. This CDR3 is built from 15 residues. Trimming at V came to 3 bases and at J to 5 bases, leaving 1 base not matched to a gene. Here the CDR3 DNA reads TGTGCCAGCAGCTTGGGACAGGGGAATAATTCACCCCTCCACTTT. It specifies CASSLGQGNNSPLHF.

The chain employs TRBV4-1 and TRBJ2-1, with 16 bases matching TRBD2. The germline CDR1 and CDR2 sequences are MGHRA and YSYEKL. CDR3 length: 21 residues. V was pared by 0 bases and J by 0 bases, with 8 bases of the junction left unmatched. The CDR3 DNA reads TGCGCCAGCAGCCAAGAACCTCCGGGACTAGCGGGGGGGGCCTCCTACAATGAGCAGTTCTTC. Residues: CASSQEPPGLAGGASYNEQFF.

V gene TRBV5-5 combines with J gene TRBJ2-3, with TRBD1 matching over 9 bases. The CDR3 length is 19 residues. V shed 5 bases and J 0 bases; nucleotides not matched to a gene: 16. Per germline, CDR1 SGHKS and CDR2 YYEKEE (reference sequence). The CDR3 nucleotides read TGTGCCAGCAGTAACAATCCGGGGACAGGGTACCCTAGCACAGATACGCAGTATTTT. It yields the protein CASSNNPGTGYPSTDTQYF.

The chain couples TRBV9 to TRBJ1-3, with TRBD1 as a possible D gene (5 bases). This CDR3 comprises 14 residues. Germline V gives CDR1 SGDLS, CDR2 YYNGEE. Trimming stripped 3 bases from V and 4 bases from J, with 11 bases between. CDR3 amino acids: CASSGGARGNTIYF. CDR3 bases: TGTGCCAGCAGCGGCGGGGCGCGGGGAAACACCATATATTTT.

This clone was seen once. The chain recombines TRBV2 with TRBJ2-7; D possibly corresponds to TRBD1 (5 bases). V was clipped by 2 bases and J by 7 bases, with 12 bases between them. The CDR3 loop spans 13 amino acids. The germline gives CDR1 SNHLY, CDR2 FYNNEI. CDR3 amino acids: CASSERGIGEQYF. Here the CDR3 DNA reads TGTGCCAGCAGTGAAAGGGGAATAGGGGAGCAGTACTTC.

CDR3 bases: TGTGCCAGCAGCCCTCAGGGGAACAGGCGGGAGGTATATTTT. This encodes CASSPQGNRREVYF. The J gene is TRBJ1-3, the V gene TRBV5-6; a weak D match, TRBD1 (6 bases). The CDR3 length is 14 residues. V was clipped by 4 bases and J by 14 bases, with 22 bases between them. Germline CDR1 and CDR2: SGHDT and YYEEEE.

The chain is built from TRBV7-2 and TRBJ1-2, with 7 bases that match TRBD1. This CDR3 spans 15 amino acids. Germline values: CDR1 SGHTA, CDR2 FQGNSA. Losses at the gene ends were 4 bases for V and 8 bases for J; bases not matched to a gene: 13. The CDR3 region is CASSSRQGAWGGYTF. The CDR3 DNA follows: TGTGCCAGCAGCTCACGACAGGGCGCCTGGGGGGGCTACACCTTC. The complete variable domain, with remaining parts taken from reference TRBV7-2 and TRBJ1-2, reads GAGVSQSPSNKVTEKGKDVELRCDPISGHTALYWYRQSLGQGLEFLIYFQGNSAPDKSGLPSDRFSAERTGGSVSTLTIQRTQQEDSAVYLCASSSRQGAWGGYTFGSGTRLTVV.

This clone was counted only a few times. V and J are TRBV5-4 and TRBJ1-1, with 9 bases that match TRBD1. The CDR3 loop spans 16 amino acids. CDR1 and CDR2 (germline): SGHNT, YYREEE (reference sequence). The ends lost 4 bases at V and 4 bases at J; junction bases unmatched: 11. CDR3 in DNA: TGTGCCAGCAGCCAAGGGACAGGGAGGAGGATCACTGAAGCTTTCTTT. It yields the protein CASSQGTGRRITEAFF.